These T cell receptor beta chains were read from a single sample in a study of blood T cell repertoires in COVID-19. TCRdb keeps only in-frame clones here, not all; method: immunoSEQ multiplex PCR. The data hold around 20,000 clones, with around 85% observed a single time. The sequenced sample was peripheral blood. Receptors originate from a man at least 80 years old with acute or convalescent COVID-19. The CDR3 runs from the conserved cysteine through the conserved F or W. The D gene is left open where the match is weak. Not every row has a clone size; where given, it reads once, few, many or a size class.

clone_size: -
v_call: TRBV5-4
j_call: TRBJ2-1
d_call: -
cdr3_nt: TGTGCCAGCAGCTTGGCCCGGGGGGCTGGCGAGCAGTTCTTC
cdr3_aa: CASSLARGAGEQFF

clone_size: -
v_call: TRBV2
j_call: TRBJ2-5
d_call: -
cdr3_nt: TGTGCCAGCACAGGGAAAGAGACCCAGTACTTC
cdr3_aa: CASTGKETQYF

clone_size: -
v_call: TRBV28
j_call: TRBJ1-5
d_call: -
cdr3_nt: TGTGCCACCCAGGAGGGTATTCAGCCCCAGCATTTT
cdr3_aa: CATQEGIQPQHF

clone_size: -
v_call: TRBV7-2
j_call: TRBJ2-7
d_call: -
cdr3_nt: TGTGCCAGCAGCGTTATAGTGAAGTCCTACGAGCAGTACTTC
cdr3_aa: CASSVIVKSYEQYF

clone_size: -
v_call: TRBV27
j_call: TRBJ2-2
d_call: -
cdr3_nt: TGTGCCAGCAGGCAACAAGGGGTCACCGGGGAGCTGTTTTTT
cdr3_aa: CASRQQGVTGELFF

clone_size: few
v_call: TRBV7-9
j_call: TRBJ1-3
d_call: -
cdr3_nt: TGTGCCAGCATATTTTCCAGCTCTGGAAACACCATATATTTT
cdr3_aa: CASIFSSSGNTIYF

clone_size: -
v_call: TRBV6-5
j_call: TRBJ1-4
d_call: -
cdr3_nt: TGTGCCAGCAAAACAGCTACAACTAATGAAAAACTGTTTTTT
cdr3_aa: CASKTATTNEKLFF

clone_size: -
v_call: TRBV4-3
j_call: TRBJ1-2
d_call: -
cdr3_nt: TGCGCCAGCAGCCAAGTCATGTACTATGGCTACACCTTC
cdr3_aa: CASSQVMYYGYTF

clone_size: -
v_call: TRBV7-6
j_call: TRBJ2-7
d_call: -
cdr3_nt: TGTGCCAGCAGCTTAGCGCCTAACCACCCCCCCTACGAGCAGTACTTC
cdr3_aa: CASSLAPNHPPYEQYF

clone_size: -
v_call: TRBV6-2/TRBV6-3
j_call: TRBJ1-5
d_call: -
cdr3_nt: TGTGCCAGCAGTTTCGGGAATCAGCCCCAGCATTTT
cdr3_aa: CASSFGNQPQHF

clone_size: -
v_call: TRBV6-1
j_call: TRBJ1-2
d_call: -
cdr3_nt: TGTGCCAGCAGTGAAGAAGAAGGGGCTCCCTATGGCTACACCTTC
cdr3_aa: CASSEEEGAPYGYTF

clone_size: -
v_call: TRBV3-1/TRBV3-2
j_call: TRBJ1-2
d_call: -
cdr3_nt: TGTGCCAGCAGCCCCCCGGACAGTCTTTATGGCTACACCTTC
cdr3_aa: CASSPPDSLYGYTF

clone_size: once
v_call: TRBV28
j_call: TRBJ2-5
d_call: TRBD2
cdr3_nt: TGTGCCAGCAGACTAGGGGCGGGAGTGGAGACCCAGTACTTC
cdr3_aa: CASRLGAGVETQYF

clone_size: -
v_call: TRBV5-3
j_call: TRBJ1-5
d_call: TRBD1
cdr3_nt: TGTGCCAGAAGCTCTCCGGACAGGGTAGAGGGACAGCCCCAGCATTTT
cdr3_aa: CARSSPDRVEGQPQHF

clone_size: -
v_call: TRBV20-1
j_call: TRBJ2-3
d_call: TRBD2
cdr3_nt: TGCAGTGCCAGTGGGGGACTACAAGATACGCAGTATTTT
cdr3_aa: CSASGGLQDTQYF

clone_size: -
v_call: TRBV9
j_call: TRBJ1-3
d_call: -
cdr3_nt: TGTGCCAGCAGCGTAGACAGCGGAAACACCATATATTTT
cdr3_aa: CASSVDSGNTIYF

clone_size: -
v_call: TRBV19
j_call: TRBJ1-2
d_call: -
cdr3_nt: TGTGCCAGTAGTGACAACGGACAGAGAACGTATGGCTACACCTTC
cdr3_aa: CASSDNGQRTYGYTF

clone_size: once
v_call: TRBV6-5
j_call: TRBJ1-6
d_call: -
cdr3_nt: TGTGCCAGCAGTTACGCAGGCCCCAATTCACCCCTCCACTTT
cdr3_aa: CASSYAGPNSPLHF

clone_size: -
v_call: TRBV9
j_call: TRBJ1-4
d_call: TRBD1
cdr3_nt: TGTGCCAGCAGCGTAGCTTTACAGGGGGTGGAACTGTTTTTT
cdr3_aa: CASSVALQGVELFF

clone_size: -
v_call: TRBV19
j_call: TRBJ1-5
d_call: -
cdr3_nt: TGTGCCAGTAGCGGACAGATCAATCAGCCCCAGCATTTT
cdr3_aa: CASSGQINQPQHF

clone_size: few
v_call: TRBV5-1
j_call: TRBJ2-5
d_call: TRBD1
cdr3_nt: TGCGCCAGCAGCAGGGCGAGGGGGCCTCGGGAGACCCAGTACTTC
cdr3_aa: CASSRARGPRETQYF

clone_size: -
v_call: TRBV7-2
j_call: TRBJ1-4
d_call: TRBD1
cdr3_nt: TGTGCCAGCAGCCCGCAAAGGGGGCCACTGTTTTTT
cdr3_aa: CASSPQRGPLFF

clone_size: -
v_call: TRBV6-5
j_call: TRBJ2-5
d_call: TRBD2
cdr3_nt: TGTGCCAGCAGTCTAACTAGCGTTAGGGTTGAGACCCAGTACTTC
cdr3_aa: CASSLTSVRVETQYF